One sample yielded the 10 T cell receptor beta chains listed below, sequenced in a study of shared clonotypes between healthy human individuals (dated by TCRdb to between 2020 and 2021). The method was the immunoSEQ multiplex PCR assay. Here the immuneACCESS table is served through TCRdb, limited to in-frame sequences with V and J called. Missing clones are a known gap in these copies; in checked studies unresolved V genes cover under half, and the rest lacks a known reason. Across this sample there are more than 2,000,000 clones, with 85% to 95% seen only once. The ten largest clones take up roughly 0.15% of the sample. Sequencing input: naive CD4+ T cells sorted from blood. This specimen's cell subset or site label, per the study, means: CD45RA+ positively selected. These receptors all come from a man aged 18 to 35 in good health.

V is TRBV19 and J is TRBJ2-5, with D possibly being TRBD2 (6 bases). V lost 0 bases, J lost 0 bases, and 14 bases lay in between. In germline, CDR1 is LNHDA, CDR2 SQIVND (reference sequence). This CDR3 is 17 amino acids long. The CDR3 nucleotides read TGTGCCAGTAGTATAGATCTAAAGGGCGGGAACCAAGAGACCCAGTACTTC. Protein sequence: CASSIDLKGGNQETQYF.

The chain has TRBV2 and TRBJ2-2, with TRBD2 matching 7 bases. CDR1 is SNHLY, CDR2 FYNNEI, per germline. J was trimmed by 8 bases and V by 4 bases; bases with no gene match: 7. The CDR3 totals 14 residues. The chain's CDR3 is CASSVEAGKGELFF. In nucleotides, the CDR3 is TGTGCCAGCAGTGTGGAAGCGGGGAAAGGGGAGCTGTTTTTT. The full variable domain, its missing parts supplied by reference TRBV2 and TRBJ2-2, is EPEVTQTPSHQVTQMGQEVILRCVPISNHLYFYWYRQILGQKVEFLVSFYNNEISEKSEIFDDQFSVERPDGSNFTLKIRSTKLEDSAMYFCASSVEAGKGELFFGEGSRLTVL.

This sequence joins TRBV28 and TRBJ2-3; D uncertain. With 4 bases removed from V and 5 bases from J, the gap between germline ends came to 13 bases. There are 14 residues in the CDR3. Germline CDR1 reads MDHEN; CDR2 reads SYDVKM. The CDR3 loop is CASSSSGSLDTQYF. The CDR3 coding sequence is TGTGCCAGCAGTTCCTCAGGCTCCCTAGATACGCAGTATTTT.

The CDR3: CAWSVGDLGGGKLFF. CDR3 bases: TGTGCCTGGAGTGTTGGGGACCTTGGGGGGGGAAAACTGTTTTTT. The chain couples TRBV30 to TRBJ1-4, with D possibly matching TRBD1 (5 bases). V was shortened by 0 bases and J by 10 bases, with 18 bases between the two germline ends. The CDR3 covers 15 residues. CDR1 and CDR2 from the germline V gene are GTSNPN and SVGIG (reference sequence). Variable domain in full (rest from reference TRBV30 and TRBJ1-4): SQTIHQWPATLVQPVGSPLSLECTVEGTSNPNLYWYRQAAGRGLQLLFYSVGIGQISSEVPQNLSASRPQDRQFILSSKKLLLSDSGFYLCAWSVGDLGGGKLFFGSGTQLSVL.

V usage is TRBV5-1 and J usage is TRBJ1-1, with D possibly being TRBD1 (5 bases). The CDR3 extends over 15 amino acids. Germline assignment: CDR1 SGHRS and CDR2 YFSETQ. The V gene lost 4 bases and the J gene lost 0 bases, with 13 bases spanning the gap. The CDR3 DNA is TGCGCCAGCAGCCCAGTGACAGCAATGAACACTGAAGCTTTCTTT. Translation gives CASSPVTAMNTEAFF.

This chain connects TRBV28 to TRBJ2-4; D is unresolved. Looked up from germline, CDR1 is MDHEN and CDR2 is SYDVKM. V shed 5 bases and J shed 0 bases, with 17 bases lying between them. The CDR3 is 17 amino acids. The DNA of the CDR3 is TGTGCCAGCAGTCGCAGGTTTGGACGCTTAGCCAAAAACATTCAGTACTTC. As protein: CASSRRFGRLAKNIQYF.

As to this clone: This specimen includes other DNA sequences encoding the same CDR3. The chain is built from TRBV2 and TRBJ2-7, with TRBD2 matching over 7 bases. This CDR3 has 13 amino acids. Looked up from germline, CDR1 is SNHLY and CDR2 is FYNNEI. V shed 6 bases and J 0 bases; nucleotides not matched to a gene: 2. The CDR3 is CASRAGVSYEQYF. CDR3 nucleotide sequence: TGTGCCAGCAGGGCGGGAGTCTCCTACGAGCAGTACTTC.

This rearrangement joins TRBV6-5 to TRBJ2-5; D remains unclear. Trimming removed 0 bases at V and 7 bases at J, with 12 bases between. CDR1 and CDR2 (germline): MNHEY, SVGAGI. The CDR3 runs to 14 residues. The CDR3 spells CASSYSRLLSTQYF. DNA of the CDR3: TGTGCCAGCAGTTACTCCCGGCTCTTATCGACCCAGTACTTC.

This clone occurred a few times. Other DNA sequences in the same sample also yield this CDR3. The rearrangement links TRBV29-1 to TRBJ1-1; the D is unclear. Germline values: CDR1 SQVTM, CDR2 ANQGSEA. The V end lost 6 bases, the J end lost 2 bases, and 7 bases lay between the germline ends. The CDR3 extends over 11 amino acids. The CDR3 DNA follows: TGCAGCGTGCGGGAAAACACTGAAGCTTTCTTT. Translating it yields CSVRENTEAFF.

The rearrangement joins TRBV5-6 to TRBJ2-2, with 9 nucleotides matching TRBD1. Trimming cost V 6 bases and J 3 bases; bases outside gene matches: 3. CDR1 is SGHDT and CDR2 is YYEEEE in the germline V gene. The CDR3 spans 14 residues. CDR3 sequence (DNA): TGTGCCAGCATGGGACAGGGTCACACCGGGGAGCTGTTTTTT. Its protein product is CASMGQGHTGELFF.